These 29 T cell receptor beta chains came from one sample sequenced in a study of T cell responses to AZD1222 COVID-19 vaccine. The repertoire was sequenced with immunoSEQ multiplex PCR; TCRdb's copy has only in-frame clones and lacks some. The profile shows 130,000 or so clones, more than 85% of them singletons. Sequencing used peripheral blood, obtained on day 0 of AZD1222 vaccination. These receptors all stem from an adult in good health.

The rearrangement joins TRBV27 to TRBJ2-1; D unresolved. CDR3 length: 15 amino acids. The germline V gene encodes CDR1 MNHEY and CDR2 SMNVEV (reference sequence). The V end lost 4 bases, the J end lost 0 bases, and 10 bases lay between the germline ends. The CDR3 reads CASSSELGSYNEQFF. The CDR3, as DNA: TGTGCCAGCAGTTCCGAACTCGGCTCCTACAATGAGCAGTTCTTC.

This rearrangement joins TRBV2 to TRBJ1-5, with TRBD1 as a possible D gene (5 bases). This CDR3 has 18 amino acids. The V gene's germline CDR1 is SNHLY and CDR2 FYNNEI. The V end was cut by 1 base, the J end by 2 bases, with 18 bases between. Here the CDR3 reads CASSEDRDDPRGNQPQHF. The CDR3 coding sequence is TGTGCCAGCAGTGAAGACCGGGACGACCCGCGGGGCAATCAGCCCCAGCATTTT.

The chain employs TRBV4-1 and TRBJ1-1, with D unclear. The germline V and J ends were trimmed by 1 base and 2 bases, with 11 bases remaining between them. The CDR3 is 15 amino acids. Germline V gives CDR1 MGHRA, CDR2 YSYEKL. CDR3 nucleotides: TGCGCCAGCAGCCAAGGGCCGATTAGTAACACTGAAGCTTTCTTT. Residues: CASSQGPISNTEAFF.

V usage is TRBV28 and J usage is TRBJ2-5; tentatively, D is TRBD1 or TRBD2 (7 bases each). The CDR3 sequence is 17 residues long. Trimming pared 6 bases from V and 5 bases from J, leaving 25 bases between. From germline, CDR1 is MDHEN and CDR2 SYDVKM. The CDR3 sequence: CASSPGGGQPLGETQYF. The CDR3 DNA is TGTGCCAGCAGCCCAGGGGGAGGGCAGCCTTTGGGGGAGACCCAGTACTTC.

The chain joins TRBV6-4 to TRBJ2-2; 7 bases line up with TRBD2. The germline CDR1 and CDR2 sequences are MRHNA and SNTAGT. V shed 8 bases, J shed 0 bases, and the junction held 6 bases outside the gene matches. This CDR3 is 15 amino acids long. The CDR3 sequence: CASRLTSTNTGELFF. CDR3 DNA: TGTGCCAGCCGATTGACTAGCACGAACACCGGGGAGCTGTTTTTT.

The V gene is TRBV6-5, the J gene TRBJ2-7, with D uncertain. V was clipped by 8 bases and J by 5 bases, with 10 bases between them. Germline CDR1 reads MNHEY; CDR2 reads SVGAGI. The CDR3 has 11 residues. The CDR3 sequence is CASLSPNEQYF. The CDR3 DNA sequence: TGTGCCAGCCTTAGCCCCAACGAGCAGTACTTC.

The chain links TRBV19 to TRBJ1-2; 9 positions match TRBD1. This CDR3 spans 14 amino acids. V was clipped by 4 bases and J by 3 bases; unmatched bases: 3. In germline, CDR1 is LNHDA, CDR2 SQIVND (reference sequence). CDR3 nucleotide sequence: TGTGCCAGTAGTACCCGGACAGGGGACTATGGCTACACCTTC. Encoded protein: CASSTRTGDYGYTF. The full variable domain, with the rest looked up from reference TRBV19 and TRBJ1-2, is DGGITQSPKYLFRKEGQNVTLSCEQNLNHDAMYWYRQDPGQGLRLIYYSQIVNDFQKGDIAEGYSVSREKKESFPLTVTSAQKNPTAFYLCASSTRTGDYGYTFGSGTRLTVV.

The V and J genes are TRBV4-1 and TRBJ1-2; D is unresolved. The V gene's germline CDR1 is MGHRA and CDR2 YSYEKL. The length of the CDR3 is 15 residues. V was shortened by 0 bases and J by 6 bases, with 14 bases between the two germline ends. Here the CDR3 reads CASSQENFSGNGYTF. In nucleotides, the CDR3 is TGCGCCAGCAGCCAAGAAAATTTTTCCGGGAATGGCTACACCTTC.

V gene TRBV7-8 combines with J gene TRBJ1-3, with no clear D. The germline V and J ends were trimmed by 2 bases and 4 bases, with 9 bases remaining between them. The germline V gene encodes CDR1 SGHVS and CDR2 FQNEAQ. This CDR3 has 14 amino acids. The chain's CDR3 is CASSLQRRGNTIYF. CDR3 nucleotides: TGTGCCAGCAGCTTACAGCGGCGGGGAAACACCATATATTTT.

CDR3 nucleotides: TGTGCCAGCAGGGCCCAGGGCACTGAAGCTTTCTTT. As protein: CASRAQGTEAFF. The rearrangement links TRBV28 to TRBJ1-1; D perhaps matches TRBD1 (5 bases). The CDR3 spans 12 residues. Germline V gene data show CDR1 as MDHEN and CDR2 as SYDVKM. V gave up 6 bases and J gave up 4 bases, with 9 bases separating them.

V and J are TRBV6-5 and TRBJ2-5; perhaps TRBD1 as D (6 bases). In germline, CDR1 is MNHEY, CDR2 SVGAGI. The V end was cut by 7 bases, the J end by 4 bases, with 10 bases between. CDR3 size: 12 residues. CDR3 nucleotide sequence: TGTGCCAGCAATACAGGGCCAGAGACCCAGTACTTC. Protein product: CASNTGPETQYF.

V usage is TRBV28 and J usage is TRBJ1-1; D is possibly TRBD1 (5 bases). The CDR3 contains 13 residues. V lost 7 bases and J 4 bases, leaving 13 bases between the germline ends. Germline V gene data show CDR1 as MDHEN and CDR2 as SYDVKM. This CDR3 reads CASKILTGTEAFF. CDR3 nucleotides: TGTGCCAGCAAAATTCTCACAGGCACTGAAGCTTTCTTT.

V usage is TRBV18 and J usage is TRBJ2-7; TRBD1 is a possible D gene (6 bases). The CDR3 length is 14 residues. Trimming took 3 bases from V and 2 from J, leaving 11 bases between them. CDR1 and CDR2 (germline): KGHSH, LQKENI. The CDR3 DNA reads TGTGCCAGCTCACCTCTTGACAGGACCTACGAGCAGTACTTC. It encodes CASSPLDRTYEQYF.

This chain uses TRBV6-5 with TRBJ2-1; maybe TRBD2 (6 bases). V was shortened by 6 bases and J by 1 base, with 13 bases between the two germline ends. The CDR3 spans 15 residues. Germline CDR1 MNHEY, CDR2 SVGAGI. In nucleotides, the CDR3 is TGTGCCAGCAGGGTAGCGGAATTTTCCTACAATGAGCAGTTCTTC. Translated, it gives CASRVAEFSYNEQFF.

The chain couples TRBV6-5 to TRBJ2-7; 12 nucleotides agree with TRBD2. CDR1 is MNHEY and CDR2 is SVGAGI in the germline V gene. The CDR3 consists of 14 residues. J lost 0 bases, V lost 6 bases, and 0 bases had no gene match. CDR3 residues: CASRTSGSSYEQYF. The CDR3 bases are TGTGCCAGCAGGACTAGCGGGAGCTCCTACGAGCAGTACTTC.

The J gene is TRBJ2-1, the V gene TRBV5-1; D not certain. The CDR3 contains 13 residues. Trimming removed 2 bases from V and 5 bases from J, with 8 bases in between. Germline loops: CDR1 SGHRS, CDR2 YFSETQ. The CDR3 here is CASSLGIDNEQFF. The DNA of the CDR3 is TGCGCCAGCAGCTTAGGGATTGACAATGAGCAGTTCTTC.

The CDR3 sequence is CASSEGGLTDQPQHF. For the CDR3, the DNA is TGTGCCAGCAGTGAAGGAGGATTAACCGATCAGCCCCAGCATTTT. The genes are TRBV6-1 and TRBJ1-5; no clear D gene. The CDR3 contains 15 residues. The V gene's germline CDR1 is MNHNS and CDR2 SASEGT. Trimming removed 1 base at V and 5 bases at J, with 12 bases between.

This chain links TRBV28 with TRBJ2-1, with a tentative D call TRBD2 (5 bases). The CDR3 runs to 16 residues. Trimming cost V 8 bases and J 4 bases, with 21 bases left between them. Looked up from germline, CDR1 is MDHEN and CDR2 is SYDVKM. The CDR3: CASGSGSASGYNEQFF. CDR3 in DNA: TGTGCCAGCGGTTCAGGTAGCGCATCGGGGTACAATGAGCAGTTCTTC.

The chain joins TRBV19 to TRBJ2-7; a weak D match, TRBD1 (5 bases). This CDR3 comprises 14 residues. Germline V gene lookup returns CDR1 LNHDA and CDR2 SQIVND (reference sequence). V lost 3 bases and J 2 bases, leaving 11 bases between the germline ends. The CDR3 spells CASSIGDSPYEQYF. The CDR3 DNA sequence: TGTGCCAGTAGTATCGGAGACAGCCCCTACGAGCAGTACTTC.

This clone was seen only once. CDR3 protein: CASSFPAQGDTEAFF. In DNA, the CDR3 is TGTGCCAGCAGTTTTCCGGCACAGGGGGACACTGAAGCTTTCTTT. The chain links TRBV28 to TRBJ1-1; 8 bases agree with TRBD1. The V gene end was trimmed by 3 bases and the J gene end by 3 bases; junction bases not matched to a gene: 6. CDR1 and CDR2 from the germline V gene are MDHEN and SYDVKM. The CDR3 length is 15 residues.

The chain joins TRBV27 to TRBJ2-7; 10 nucleotides align to TRBD2. Losses at the gene ends were 6 bases for V and 2 bases for J; bases not matched to a gene: 4. Germline CDR1 and CDR2: MNHEY and SMNVEV (reference sequence). The CDR3 spans 14 residues. The CDR3 is CASRRTSGAYEQYF. CDR3 nucleotide sequence: TGTGCCAGCAGACGGACTAGCGGAGCCTACGAGCAGTACTTC.

J is TRBJ1-1 and V is TRBV11-3; D is unclear. The CDR3 is made up of 13 amino acids. Trimming removed 5 bases at V and 5 bases at J, with 12 bases between. Per germline, CDR1 SGHNT and CDR2 YENEEA. This CDR3 is CASSLTTTTEAFF. CDR3 coding DNA: TGTGCCAGCAGCCTGACTACAACGACTGAAGCTTTCTTT.

Concerning this clone: One junction end does not reproduce the germline sequence, and a read error may be involved. The chain carries TRBV10-3 and TRBJ1-2; TRBD1 might be the D (6 bases). The CDR3 runs 12 residues. Germline V CDR1 and CDR2: ENHRY, SYGVKD. The CDR3 loop reads CAISGDDRTKPF. The CDR3 DNA sequence: TGTGCCATCAGTGGGGATGACAGGACTAAACCCTTC.

This clone has a single count. This rearrangement joins TRBV5-1 to TRBJ1-1, with D perhaps matching TRBD1 (6 bases). The V gene's germline CDR1 is SGHRS and CDR2 YFSETQ. The CDR3 length is 14 residues. The V end lost 2 bases, the J end lost 4 bases, and 12 bases lay between the germline ends. CDR3 sequence (DNA): TGCGCCAGCAGCTTCACAGGGCAGGGCACTGAAGCTTTCTTT. This sequence encodes CASSFTGQGTEAFF.

The chain uses TRBV6-2 or TRBV6-3 and TRBJ2-5; D gene uncertain. The CDR3 spans 10 residues. V lost 5 bases and J 5 bases, leaving 3 bases between the germline ends. Germline-derived CDR1 and CDR2 are MNHEY and SVGEGT. The CDR3, as DNA: TGTGCCAGCAGTCTGGAGACCCAGTACTTC. Translated, it gives CASSLETQYF.

This clone was counted once. The rearrangement links TRBV7-9 to TRBJ1-4; D is unclear. Trimming removed 6 bases from V and 10 bases from J, with 15 bases in between. Germline assignment: CDR1 SEHNR and CDR2 FQNEAQ (reference sequence). The CDR3 loop spans 13 amino acids. The CDR3 DNA reads as TGTGCCAGCAGTTCATGGACGGACGGAAAACTGTTTTTT. Its protein product is CASSSWTDGKLFF.

This sequence joins TRBV18 and TRBJ2-1; 10 bases are a match to TRBD2. CDR3 size: 15 residues. The germline V gene has CDR1 KGHSH and CDR2 LQKENI. The J segment lost 10 bases and the V segment lost 2 bases, leaving 8 bases of the junction unmatched. The CDR3 DNA is TGTGCCAGCTCACCAGGGCTAGCGGGAGACAGGGAGCAGTTCTTC. This encodes CASSPGLAGDREQFF.

The chain joins TRBV29-1 to TRBJ2-1; 15 nucleotides agree with TRBD2. With 4 bases clipped from V and 7 bases from J, the junction kept 2 bases outside the gene matches. The length of the CDR3 is 14 residues. CDR1 is SQVTM, CDR2 ANQGSEA, per germline. In DNA form, the CDR3 reads TGCAGCGTTGGTGGACTAGCGGGAGGGAATGAGCAGTTCTTC. It specifies CSVGGLAGGNEQFF.

This clone was counted between two and nine times. The rearrangement joins TRBV30 to TRBJ1-6, with D maybe TRBD1 (5 bases). Trimming took off 5 bases at V and 6 bases at J, with 14 bases between the two ends. CDR1 and CDR2 (germline): GTSNPN, SVGIG (reference sequence). The length of the CDR3 is 14 residues. DNA of the CDR3: TGTGCCTGGGACGGGACTACCTCTAATTCACCCCTCCACTTT. It yields the protein CAWDGTTSNSPLHF.